This T cell receptor beta chain is drawn from a study of tumour-infiltrating T cells in Burkitt lymphoma. This clone is deemed medium-sized. Clones were sequenced by immunoSEQ multiplex PCR, and TCRdb holds only the in-frame ones, with some missing. The table includes roughly 15,000 clones, 30% detected once. There are 15 residues in the CDR3. The germline V gene encodes CDR1 SEHNR and CDR2 FQNEAQ (reference sequence). Unmatched junction bases numbered 5, after V lost 4 bases and J lost 0 bases. The sequenced sample was tumor tissue. This receptor was taken from a human donor with diffuse large B-cell lymphoma. The chain couples TRBV7-9 to TRBJ2-5; 7 bases agree with TRBD2. For the CDR3, the DNA is TGTGCCAGCAGCTCGACTAGCTGGGACCAAGAGACCCAGTACTTC. It translates to CASSSTSWDQETQYF.